What follows are 24 T cell receptor beta chains derived from one specimen sequenced in a study of metastatic and nonmetastatic thyroid tumors. With MiXCR, TCRdb called clones anew from the PCR reads. In the table there are 40,000 to 55,000 clones, approximately 15% of which are singletons. Treatment of any kind had been given to no patient before thyroid surgery. The sequenced material came from blood. The receptors were gathered from a female donor with papillary thyroid cancer or a benign thyroid nodule (not recorded which). Some clones in this sample may be carry-over from other donors' samples.

This clone was seen many times. This chain joins TRBV7-8 and TRBJ2-5; the match to TRBD2 covers 11 bases. In germline, CDR1 is SGHVS, CDR2 FQNEAQ. The V gene end was trimmed by 5 bases and the J gene end by 1 base; junction bases not matched to a gene: 12. The CDR3 runs 18 residues. CDR3 amino acids: CASSLGHPGTSGQETQYF. The CDR3 DNA follows: TGTGCCAGCAGCCTAGGACACCCCGGGACTAGCGGCCAAGAGACCCAGTACTTC.

This clone was counted many times. DNA of the CDR3: TGTGCCAGCAGACAGGGGGTCGAGGGCTACACCTTC. Translated, it gives CASRQGVEGYTF. This chain links TRBV6-2 or TRBV6-3 with TRBJ1-2; 8 nucleotides align to TRBD1. The CDR3 has 12 residues. With V trimmed by 6 bases and J by 8 bases, 5 bases remained unmatched. Per the germline V gene, CDR1 is MNHEY and CDR2 is SVGEGT.

This chain uses TRBV5-1 with TRBJ2-3; D is undetermined. The ends were cut back, 4 bases at V and 0 bases at J, with 9 bases in the middle. Germline V gives CDR1 SGHRS, CDR2 YFSETQ. The CDR3 extends over 14 amino acids. CDR3 in amino acids: CASSLNPSTDTQYF. The CDR3 DNA reads TGCGCCAGCAGCCTGAACCCGAGCACAGATACGCAGTATTTT.

The chain links TRBV6-1 to TRBJ2-6, with TRBD1 matching over 7 bases. With V trimmed by 6 bases and J by 18 bases, 20 bases remained unmatched. The CDR3 loop spans 15 amino acids. Germline loops: CDR1 MNHNS, CDR2 SASEGT. Here the CDR3 reads CASSLGGDGANFPTF. Written as DNA, the CDR3 is TGTGCCAGCAGCCTAGGGGGCGATGGGGCCAACTTCCCGACTTTC.

This clone was seen at least ten times. This chain joins TRBV11-1 and TRBJ2-6; perhaps TRBD2 as D (7 bases). Per germline, CDR1 SGHAT and CDR2 FQDESV (reference sequence). The CDR3 extends over 18 amino acids. V lost 4 bases, J lost 0 bases, and 16 bases lay in between. The CDR3 nucleotides read TGTGCCAGCAGCTCCCCCGGGGGGCGTTTCTCTGGGGCCAACGTCCTGACTTTC. It is translated as CASSSPGGRFSGANVLTF. Filled out from reference TRBV11-1 and TRBJ2-6, the complete variable domain reads EAEVAQSPRYKITEKSQAVAFWCDPISGHATLYWYRQILGQGPELLVQFQDESVVDDSQLPKDRFSAERLKGVDSTLKIQPAELGDSAMYLCASSSPGGRFSGANVLTFGAGSRLTVL.

A note on this clone: Other nucleotide sequences in the sample specify the same CDR3. V is TRBV29-1 and J is TRBJ2-1, with D possibly TRBD2 on 7 matching bases. The CDR3 totals 15 residues. CDR1 is SQVTM and CDR2 is ANQGSEA in the germline V gene. Trimming cost V 6 bases and J 0 bases, with 15 bases left between them. This CDR3 is CSVQGGRNSYNEQFF. CDR3 nucleotide sequence: TGCAGCGTACAGGGAGGGAGGAACTCCTACAATGAGCAGTTCTTC.

The gene calls are TRBV7-2 and TRBJ2-7; 11 nucleotides match TRBD2. Unmatched junction bases numbered 7, after V lost 0 bases and J lost 0 bases. CDR1 is SGHTA and CDR2 is FQGNSA in the germline V gene. The CDR3 runs to 18 residues. The CDR3 nucleotides are TGTGCCAGCAGCTTAGCGGCTAGCGGGGGGTGGAGCTCCTACGAGCAGTACTTC. Amino acids: CASSLAASGGWSSYEQYF.

This clone was counted many times. V and J are TRBV20-1 and TRBJ2-7; D may match TRBD1 or TRBD2 (5 bases each). V was trimmed by 4 bases and J by 6 bases, leaving 13 bases between them. In germline, CDR1 is DFQATT, CDR2 SNEGSKA (reference sequence). CDR3 length equals 12 residues. Here the CDR3 DNA reads TGCAGTGCTACCCCCTGGGGGAGCGAGCAGTACTTC. Translating it yields CSATPWGSEQYF.

By sample share, this clone is medium-sized (0.01 to 0.1%). The chain joins TRBV27 to TRBJ2-7, with TRBD2 as a possible D gene (7 bases). This CDR3 has 14 amino acids. The V end was cut by 8 bases, the J end by 4 bases, with 18 bases between. The V gene's germline CDR1 is MNHEY and CDR2 SMNVEV (reference sequence). The CDR3 region has the DNA TGTGCCAGCGGGCTAGGAGGGGGGGAATACGAGCAGTACTTC. It is translated as CASGLGGGEYEQYF.

V is TRBV6-2 or TRBV6-3 and J is TRBJ2-1, with TRBD2 as a possible D gene (5 bases). Germline assignment: CDR1 MNHEY and CDR2 SVGEGT. V was cut by 2 bases and J by 4 bases, with 12 bases left in between. The CDR3 loop spans 15 amino acids. In DNA form, the CDR3 reads TGTGCCAGCAGTTACGGTGGGGAGTGTTACAATGAGCAGTTCTTC. Protein sequence: CASSYGGECYNEQFF.

This clone showed up many times. The V gene is TRBV6-1, the J gene TRBJ2-5; 8 nucleotides align to TRBD2. Germline V lookup: CDR1 MNHNS, CDR2 SASEGT. V lost 6 bases to trimming and J lost 5 bases; unmatched junction nucleotides: 11. The CDR3 sequence is 15 residues long. CDR3 in amino acids: CASRRGEEGAETQYF. The CDR3 DNA follows: TGTGCCAGCAGGCGGGGGGAGGAGGGCGCGGAGACCCAGTACTTC.

This clone was seen many times. A much larger clone differs from this one at a single base, so this may be a read error. This specimen includes other DNA sequences encoding the same CDR3. This chain connects TRBV20-1 to TRBJ1-3, with 8 bases lining up with TRBD1. The CDR3 is made up of 13 amino acids. The germline gives CDR1 DFQATT, CDR2 SNEGSKA (reference sequence). The CDR3 reads CSATGGSGNTIYF. Written as DNA, the CDR3 is TGTAGTGCCACAGGGGGCTCTGGAAACACCATATATTTT.

Comment on this clone: Since the CDR3 does not end with the conserved phenylalanine or tryptophan, this likely comes from a read error. This sequence joins TRBV30 and TRBJ1-5; D perhaps matches TRBD1 (5 bases). The germline V gene encodes CDR1 GTSNPN and CDR2 SVGIG (reference sequence). Deletions cut 4 bases from V and 5 bases from J, with 18 bases between. CDR3 length equals 15 residues. The CDR3 loop is CAWTNRRGIDQPQHL. For the CDR3, the DNA is TGTGCCTGGACTAATAGACGGGGGATCGATCAGCCCCAGCATCTT.

This clone was observed many times. The V and J genes are TRBV15 and TRBJ2-3, with 9 nucleotides matching TRBD1. The CDR3 has 15 amino acids. Germline V gene sequence: CDR1 LNHNV, CDR2 YYDKDF (reference sequence). Trimming removed 0 bases from V and 5 bases from J; junction bases left unmatched: 3. The CDR3 loop reads CATSRDGTGIDTQYF. CDR3 coding DNA: TGTGCCACCAGCAGAGACGGGACAGGGATAGATACGCAGTATTTT.

This clone was found many times. The V gene is TRBV5-5, the J gene TRBJ1-3; 7 positions agree with TRBD1. Germline V gene lookup returns CDR1 SGHKS and CDR2 YYEKEE (reference sequence). The CDR3 consists of 15 residues. Trimming took 6 bases from V and 0 from J; bases not matched to a gene: 6. CDR3 region: CASTLQGDSGNTIYF. Written as DNA, the CDR3 is TGTGCCAGCACCCTTCAGGGGGACTCTGGAAACACCATATATTTT.

This clone was seen only a few times. The chain uses TRBV6-1 and TRBJ2-7; 10 bases are a match to TRBD2. Germline V lookup: CDR1 MNHNS, CDR2 SASEGT. The trim removed 1 base at V and 0 bases at J, leaving 0 bases unmatched. The CDR3 is made up of 15 amino acids. As DNA, the CDR3 is TGTGCCAGCAGTGAAGGACTAGCGGGCTCCTACGAGCAGTACTTC. Protein product: CASSEGLAGSYEQYF.

The V gene is TRBV7-6, the J gene TRBJ1-5; TRBD1 matches 7 bases. Germline V gene data show CDR1 as SGHVS and CDR2 as FNYEAQ. V dropped 6 bases and J dropped 13; count of bases not matched to a gene: 9. The CDR3 runs to 12 residues. For the CDR3, the DNA is TGTGCCAGCAGATCATTACAGGGGCCACAGCATTTT. Translating gives CASRSLQGPQHF.

This clone was recorded at least ten times. The chain has TRBV20-1 and TRBJ1-2, with D perhaps TRBD1 (6 bases). Trimming shortened V by 0 bases and J by 5 bases, and 10 bases separated the two germline ends. The CDR3 runs 13 residues. CDR1 is DFQATT, CDR2 SNEGSKA, per germline (reference sequence). The CDR3 sequence is CSARDWGLYGYTF. Written as DNA, the CDR3 is TGCAGTGCTAGAGATTGGGGGCTATATGGCTACACCTTC.

This clone has at least ten counts. The chain is built from TRBV3-1 and TRBJ2-3; 7 nucleotides align to TRBD1. Trimming took 0 bases from V and 0 from J; bases not matched to a gene: 9. Germline values: CDR1 LGHDT, CDR2 YNNKEL (reference sequence). This CDR3 spans 18 amino acids. CDR3 region: CASSQDGWDSASTDTQYF. The CDR3 region has the DNA TGTGCCAGCAGCCAAGATGGGTGGGACAGTGCTAGCACAGATACGCAGTATTTT.

This clone occurred many times. Different DNA sequences within this sample yield the same CDR3. The chain combines TRBV27 with TRBJ2-1; perhaps TRBD2 as D (6 bases). Germline lookup yields CDR1 MNHEY and CDR2 SMNVEV (reference sequence). Trimming stripped 6 bases from V and 6 bases from J, with 15 bases between. This CDR3 is 14 amino acids long. The CDR3 loop is CASSRRALGNEQFF. The DNA of the CDR3 is TGTGCCAGCAGCCGGAGGGCCCTCGGCAATGAGCAGTTCTTC.

The chain is built from TRBV27 and TRBJ1-6; D not resolved. Germline lookup yields CDR1 MNHEY and CDR2 SMNVEV (reference sequence). Trimming pared 5 bases from V and 9 bases from J, leaving 11 bases between. The CDR3 extends over 13 amino acids. In nucleotides, the CDR3 is TGTGCCAGCAGTCAGACAAAAGGTTCACCCCTCCACTTT. Encoded protein: CASSQTKGSPLHF.

This clone has ten or more counts. J is TRBJ2-5 and V is TRBV19; 15 nucleotides line up with TRBD2. V trimming: 5 bases; J trimming: 5 bases; junction bases outside the gene matches: 9. Germline V gene sequence: CDR1 LNHDA, CDR2 SQIVND (reference sequence). This CDR3 has 17 residues. The CDR3 sequence is CASSFGLAGGPQETQYF. In nucleotides, the CDR3 is TGTGCCAGTAGTTTCGGACTAGCGGGAGGGCCCCAGGAGACCCAGTACTTC. Looking up the rest from reference TRBV19 and TRBJ2-5 gives the full variable domain: DGGITQSPKYLFRKEGQNVTLSCEQNLNHDAMYWYRQDPGQGLRLIYYSQIVNDFQKGDIAEGYSVSREKKESFPLTVTSAQKNPTAFYLCASSFGLAGGPQETQYFGPGTRLLVL.

In this sample, this clone is medium-sized. J is TRBJ2-7 and V is TRBV27; the match to TRBD2 covers 10 bases. This CDR3 is 12 amino acids long. J gave up 6 bases and V 8 bases, and 4 bases lay outside the gene matches. Germline V lookup: CDR1 MNHEY, CDR2 SMNVEV (reference sequence). The CDR3 region is CASQRTSGEQYF. In DNA, the CDR3 is TGTGCCAGCCAGAGGACTAGCGGCGAGCAGTACTTC.

This clone was counted at least ten times. The genes are TRBV27 and TRBJ2-7; D is ambiguous. The CDR3 is 16 residues long. The germline CDR1 and CDR2 sequences are MNHEY and SMNVEV (reference sequence). The V end lost 6 bases, the J end lost 4 bases, and 22 bases lay between the germline ends. CDR3 sequence: CASRPLIGIGRYEQYF. Here the CDR3 DNA reads TGTGCCAGCAGACCCCTGATAGGTATCGGGCGATACGAGCAGTACTTC.